The next 29 T cell receptor beta chains were all read from a single sample in a study of T cell repertoires in cytomegalovirus infection. TCRdb re-called the reads with MiXCR, one entry per CDR3 protein. There are roughly 230,000 distinct CDR3 sequences in the sample; about 18% occur only once, and approximately 44% lies in the top ten. The sample comprised CD8+ T cells from PBMCs. All receptors come from a human donor in good health (CMV status not recorded). Some clones in this sample may be carry-over from other donors' samples.

This chain uses TRBV9 with TRBJ1-2, with D unresolved. The CDR3 length is 14 residues. Deletions cut 4 bases from V and 1 base from J, with 11 bases between. Germline V gene lookup returns CDR1 SGDLS and CDR2 YYNGEE. CDR3 DNA: TGTGCCAGCAGCCCCCACTCGGGTAACTATGGCTACACCTTC. It codes for CASSPHSGNYGYTF. Drawing the rest from reference TRBV9 and TRBJ1-2, the complete variable domain is DSGVTQTPKHLITATGQRVTLRCSPRSGDLSVYWYQQSLDQGLQFLIQYYNGEERAKGNILERFSAQQFPDLHSELNLSSLELGDSALYFCASSPHSGNYGYTFGSGTRLTVV.

This clonotype has more than one count but fewer than ten. The chain carries TRBV7-9 and TRBJ2-2, with a tentative D call TRBD1 (6 bases). V was pared by 1 base and J by 0 bases, with 12 bases between. The CDR3 has 17 amino acids. Germline CDR1 is SEHNR and CDR2 is FQNEAQ (reference sequence). The DNA for the CDR3 is TGTGCCAGCAGCTTAGTAAGATGGGACACGAACACCGGGGAGCTGTTTTTT. Translation gives CASSLVRWDTNTGELFF.

The chain has TRBV28 and TRBJ2-5; TRBD2 agrees at 10 bases. Unmatched junction bases numbered 3, after V lost 5 bases and J lost 3 bases. In germline, CDR1 is MDHEN, CDR2 SYDVKM. The CDR3 runs 14 residues. CDR3 DNA: TGTGCCAGCAGTCTAGCGGGGGATGAAGAGACCCAGTACTTC. Its translation: CASSLAGDEETQYF.

This clonotype was detected many times. The rearrangement joins TRBV7-8 to TRBJ2-6; possibly TRBD2 for D (5 bases). The CDR3 spans 17 residues. Looked up from germline, CDR1 is SGHVS and CDR2 is FQNEAQ. V lost 3 bases to trimming and J lost 2 bases, with 14 bases between them. The CDR3 protein is CASSLEAEGTGANVLTF. For the CDR3, the DNA is TGTGCCAGCAGCTTGGAAGCCGAGGGAACTGGGGCCAACGTCCTGACTTTC.

This clonotype occurred a few times. V usage is TRBV2 and J usage is TRBJ1-2; possibly TRBD1 for D (5 bases). Trimming took 2 bases from V and 0 from J, leaving 10 bases between them. This CDR3 has 15 residues. The germline V gene encodes CDR1 SNHLY and CDR2 FYNNEI. For the CDR3, the DNA is TGTGCCAGCAGTGAACAGGGAGTCCCTAACTATGGCTACACCTTC. It codes for CASSEQGVPNYGYTF. The whole variable domain, filled in from reference TRBV2 and TRBJ1-2, reads EPEVTQTPSHQVTQMGQEVILRCVPISNHLYFYWYRQILGQKVEFLVSFYNNEISEKSEIFDDQFSVERPDGSNFTLKIRSTKLEDSAMYFCASSEQGVPNYGYTFGSGTRLTVV.

The J gene is TRBJ1-1, the V gene TRBV10-3; 7 nucleotides align to TRBD1. The CDR3 is made up of 15 amino acids. The V gene's germline CDR1 is ENHRY and CDR2 SYGVKD. With V trimmed by 4 bases and J by 1 base, 6 bases remained unmatched. The CDR3 is CAISATGTANTEAFF. In DNA, the CDR3 is TGTGCCATCAGTGCTACCGGGACAGCGAACACTGAAGCTTTCTTT.

This clonotype came up many times. V gene TRBV25-1 combines with J gene TRBJ1-1; tentative D call: TRBD1 (5 bases). CDR3 length: 15 residues. Germline CDR1 and CDR2: MGHDK and SYGVNS. Trimming left V 4 bases short and J 1 base short, with 13 bases between. CDR3 sequence: CASSAMAGANTEAFF. DNA for the CDR3: TGTGCCAGCAGTGCGATGGCCGGGGCGAACACTGAAGCTTTCTTT. Variable domain in full (rest from reference TRBV25-1 and TRBJ1-1): EADIYQTPRYLVIGTGKKITLECSQTMGHDKMYWYQQDPGMELHLIHYSYGVNSTEKGDLSSESTVSRIRTEHFPLTLESARPSHTSQYLCASSAMAGANTEAFFGQGTRLTVV.

This clonotype was seen only a few times. This chain uses TRBV9 with TRBJ1-6; D uncertain. The V end lost 4 bases, the J end lost 8 bases, and 13 bases lay between the germline ends. This CDR3 contains 14 residues. CDR1 is SGDLS and CDR2 is YYNGEE in the germline V gene. CDR3 DNA: TGTGCCAGCAGCTCGAAGGACGTCCATTCACCCCTCCACTTT. This sequence encodes CASSSKDVHSPLHF.

The gene calls are TRBV28 and TRBJ1-5; D gene uncertain. V was shortened by 6 bases and J by 1 base, with 10 bases between the two germline ends. Looked up from germline, CDR1 is MDHEN and CDR2 is SYDVKM. The CDR3 runs 14 residues. DNA of the CDR3: TGTGCCAGCAGCTCTTATAGCAGCAATCAGCCCCAGCATTTT. Translation: CASSSYSSNQPQHF.

V usage is TRBV20-1 and J usage is TRBJ2-7; D unresolved. Germline V lookup: CDR1 DFQATT, CDR2 SNEGSKA (reference sequence). The CDR3 totals 15 residues. The V end was cut by 0 bases, the J end by 2 bases, with 14 bases between. The CDR3: CSARDLRGPTYEQYF. In nucleotides, the CDR3 is TGCAGTGCTAGAGATCTCCGTGGCCCAACCTACGAGCAGTACTTC.

The gene calls are TRBV29-1 and TRBJ1-2, with no clear D. The CDR3 covers 11 residues. Trimming removed 3 bases from V and 7 bases from J, with 9 bases in between. The germline V gene has CDR1 SQVTM and CDR2 ANQGSEA. CDR3 protein: CSVEGMPGYTF. The CDR3 bases are TGCAGCGTTGAGGGTATGCCTGGCTACACCTTC.

The chain employs TRBV20-1 and TRBJ2-3, with 10 bases identical to TRBD1. Trimming took 3 bases from V and 7 from J; bases not matched to a gene: 13. This CDR3 region has 16 residues. Per germline, CDR1 DFQATT and CDR2 SNEGSKA (reference sequence). CDR3 nucleotides: TGCAGTGCTAGGCCGACCGGGACAGGGGTGATCCATACGCAGTATTTT. Translation gives CSARPTGTGVIHTQYF.

This clonotype was counted many times. The chain uses TRBV20-1 and TRBJ2-5, with D perhaps TRBD1 (6 bases). Between the trimmed V and J ends, which lost 0 bases and 5 bases, there was a span of 19 bases. Germline-derived CDR1 and CDR2 are DFQATT and SNEGSKA (reference sequence). There are 16 residues in the CDR3. The CDR3 DNA is TGCAGTGCTAGAGATAGGGACAAGGCCGTGTGGGAGACCCAGTACTTC. It codes for CSARDRDKAVWETQYF.

DNA of the CDR3: TGCAGTGCTAGAGTAGCTGGGACCGGGTACTATAATTCACCCCTCCACTTT. Amino acids: CSARVAGTGYYNSPLHF. V gene TRBV20-1 combines with J gene TRBJ1-6; maybe TRBD1 (5 bases). Trimming removed 1 base from V and 3 bases from J, with 16 bases in between. From germline, CDR1 is DFQATT and CDR2 SNEGSKA (reference sequence). This CDR3 region has 17 residues.

This chain links TRBV7-9 with TRBJ2-1, with D perhaps matching TRBD1 (5 bases). With 3 bases removed from V and 5 bases from J, the gap between germline ends came to 11 bases. CDR3 length: 14 amino acids. Germline V lookup: CDR1 SEHNR, CDR2 FQNEAQ (reference sequence). The CDR3 loop is CASSFPLGDNEQFF. The CDR3 DNA sequence: TGTGCCAGCAGCTTCCCCTTAGGGGACAATGAGCAGTTCTTC.

A note on this clonotype: Just one base apart from a much larger clone, this may be a read error. The chain combines TRBV7-2 with TRBJ2-3, with TRBD2 matching over 11 bases. The CDR3 is 13 amino acids. Per germline, CDR1 SGHTA and CDR2 FQGNSA. The chain's CDR3 is CAGSLAGGPTQYF. The CDR3 DNA reads as TGTGCCGGCAGCTTAGCGGGGGGGCCTACGCAGTATTTT.

This clonotype came up a few times. The chain joins TRBV6-6 to TRBJ2-1; TRBD1 agrees at 10 bases. The germline CDR1 and CDR2 sequences are MNHNY and SVGAGI (reference sequence). The V segment lost 2 bases and the J segment 13 bases; nucleotides outside the gene matches: 2. CDR3 length equals 12 residues. In nucleotides, the CDR3 is TGTGCCAGCAGTTACGGACAGGGGGTCCAGTTCTTC. This encodes CASSYGQGVQFF.

V gene TRBV6-6 combines with J gene TRBJ2-3; 9 nucleotides line up with TRBD1. The CDR3 totals 16 residues. V was pared by 6 bases and J by 3 bases, with 10 bases of the junction left unmatched. The germline V gene has CDR1 MNHNY and CDR2 SVGAGI (reference sequence). The CDR3 DNA follows: TGTGCCAGCAGCTACGGCCGGGACAGGGTAACAGATACGCAGTATTTT. It yields the protein CASSYGRDRVTDTQYF.

This clonotype was seen at least ten times. The J gene is TRBJ2-1, the V gene TRBV11-2, with TRBD2 identical over 15 bases. Germline CDR1 is SGHAT and CDR2 is FQNNGV. CDR3 length equals 18 residues. Germline trimming cut 5 bases from V and 4 bases from J; bases unmatched to any gene: 9. CDR3 region: CASSRRTSGGGDYNEQFF. The CDR3 DNA reads as TGTGCCAGCAGCCGAAGGACTAGCGGGGGGGGGGATTACAATGAGCAGTTCTTC. Looking up the rest from reference TRBV11-2 and TRBJ2-1 gives the full variable domain: EAGVAQSPRYKIIEKRQSVAFWCNPISGHATLYWYQQILGQGPKLLIQFQNNGVVDDSQLPKDRFSAERLKGVDSTLKIQPAKLEDSAVYLCASSRRTSGGGDYNEQFFGPGTRLTVL.

This clonotype occurred many times. This sequence joins TRBV11-2 and TRBJ2-7; the D gene is possibly TRBD2 (5 bases). The germline CDR1 and CDR2 sequences are SGHAT and FQNNGV. This CDR3 has 15 residues. V dropped 0 bases and J dropped 2 bases, with 11 bases sitting between them. DNA for the CDR3: TGTGCCAGCAGCTTAGATGGCGGGCAGACCTACGAGCAGTACTTC. It is translated as CASSLDGGQTYEQYF. Using reference TRBV11-2 and TRBJ2-7 for the parts outside the CDR3, the full variable domain is EAGVAQSPRYKIIEKRQSVAFWCNPISGHATLYWYQQILGQGPKLLIQFQNNGVVDDSQLPKDRFSAERLKGVDSTLKIQPAKLEDSAVYLCASSLDGGQTYEQYFGPGTRLTVT.

The rearrangement links TRBV9 to TRBJ2-3; 8 nucleotides line up with TRBD2. There are 14 residues in the CDR3. With V trimmed by 4 bases and J by 5 bases, 6 bases remained unmatched. From germline, CDR1 is SGDLS and CDR2 YYNGEE. The CDR3, as DNA: TGTGCCAGCAGCCCAGACGGGGGGGGAGATACGCAGTATTTT. It specifies CASSPDGGGDTQYF.

This chain uses TRBV28 with TRBJ1-2, with 7 bases that match TRBD1. V gave up 5 bases and J gave up 3 bases; unmatched junction bases: 15. CDR1 MDHEN and CDR2 SYDVKM come from the germline V gene. The CDR3 covers 17 residues. CDR3 amino acids: CASSPEQGPPSDYGYTF. CDR3 nucleotides: TGTGCCAGCAGTCCCGAACAGGGGCCCCCATCCGACTATGGCTACACCTTC.

The chain joins TRBV6-2 or TRBV6-3 to TRBJ2-7; 11 bases are shared with TRBD1. This CDR3 is 16 amino acids long. V trimming: 2 bases; J trimming: 2 bases; junction bases outside the gene matches: 5. Germline loops: CDR1 MNHEY, CDR2 SVGEGT. The CDR3 loop is CASSYDPGQGAYEQYF. The CDR3 DNA is TGTGCCAGCAGTTACGATCCGGGACAGGGGGCCTACGAGCAGTACTTC.

This chain uses TRBV5-5 with TRBJ2-1, with 13 bases fitting TRBD2. V was pared by 4 bases and J by 10 bases, with 11 bases of the junction left unmatched. Germline CDR1 is SGHKS and CDR2 is YYEKEE (reference sequence). This CDR3 region has 16 residues. CDR3 protein: CASSPGLAGPMEEQFF. CDR3 coding DNA: TGTGCCAGCAGCCCGGGACTAGCGGGGCCGATGGAGGAGCAGTTCTTC.

Ten or more counts support this clonotype. The rearrangement links TRBV28 to TRBJ1-5; TRBD1 agrees at 9 bases. This CDR3 is built from 17 residues. CDR1 and CDR2 from the germline V gene are MDHEN and SYDVKM. Germline trimming cut 4 bases from V and 4 bases from J; bases unmatched to any gene: 11. CDR3 nucleotide sequence: TGTGCCAGCAGTTCGGGACAATACAGGGGGCGTAATCAGCCCCAGCATTTT. It codes for CASSSGQYRGRNQPQHF.

In its sample, this clonotype was seen a few times. The chain combines TRBV6-2 or TRBV6-3 with TRBJ2-1; tentative D call: TRBD1 (6 bases). Germline V gives CDR1 MNHEY, CDR2 SVGEGT. The length of the CDR3 is 17 residues. The V end lost 3 bases, the J end lost 7 bases, and 22 bases lay between the germline ends. The CDR3 sequence: CASSYQRTGNLWNEQFF. The CDR3, as DNA: TGTGCCAGCAGTTATCAGCGCACAGGGAATCTTTGGAATGAGCAGTTCTTC.

This clonotype was seen ten or more times. V gene TRBV15 combines with J gene TRBJ1-2, with TRBD1 matching 8 bases. Germline V gene sequence: CDR1 LNHNV, CDR2 YYDKDF (reference sequence). The CDR3 is made up of 16 amino acids. With V trimmed by 0 bases and J by 1 base, 4 bases remained unmatched. CDR3 coding DNA: TGTGCCACCAGCAGAGACAGGGGGCCGGATAACTATGGCTACACCTTC. Protein product: CATSRDRGPDNYGYTF.

The CDR3 nucleotides read TGCAGTGCTAGAGATCTACTGCAAGGGGGATATGAGACCCAGTACTTC. It specifies CSARDLLQGGYETQYF. The chain has TRBV20-1 and TRBJ2-5; possible D gene TRBD1, 6 bases. Germline CDR1 reads DFQATT; CDR2 reads SNEGSKA (reference sequence). The CDR3 has 16 amino acids. V was trimmed by 0 bases and J by 5 bases, leaving 19 bases between them.

The chain has TRBV4-3 and TRBJ2-1, with D hard to call. CDR1 and CDR2 (germline): LGHNA, YSLEER. V was shortened by 1 base and J by 4 bases, with 5 bases between the two germline ends. The CDR3 runs 13 residues. The CDR3 is CASSQAQYNEQFF. The CDR3 region has the DNA TGCGCCAGCAGCCAAGCTCAGTACAATGAGCAGTTCTTC.